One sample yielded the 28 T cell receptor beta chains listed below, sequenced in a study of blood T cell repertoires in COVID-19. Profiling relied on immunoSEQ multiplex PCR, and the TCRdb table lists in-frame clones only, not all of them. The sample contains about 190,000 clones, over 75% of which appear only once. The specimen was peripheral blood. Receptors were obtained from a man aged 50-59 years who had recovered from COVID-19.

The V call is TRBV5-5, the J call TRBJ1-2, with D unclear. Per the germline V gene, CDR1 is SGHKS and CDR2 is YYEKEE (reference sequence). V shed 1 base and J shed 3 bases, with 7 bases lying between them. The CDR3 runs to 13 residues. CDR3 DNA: TGTGCCAGCAGCTTGTCCACACACTATGGCTACACCTTC. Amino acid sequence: CASSLSTHYGYTF. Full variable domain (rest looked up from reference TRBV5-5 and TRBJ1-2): DAGVTQSPTHLIKTRGQQVTLRCSPISGHKSVSWYQQVLGQGPQFIFQYYEKEERGRGNFPDRFSARQFPNYSSELNVNALLLGDSALYLCASSLSTHYGYTFGSGTRLTVV.

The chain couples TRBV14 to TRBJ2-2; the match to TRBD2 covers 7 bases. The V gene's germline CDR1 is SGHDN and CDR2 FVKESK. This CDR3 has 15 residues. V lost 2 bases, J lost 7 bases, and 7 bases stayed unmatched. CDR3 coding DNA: TGTGCCAGCAGCCAACAACTAGCGTCAGGCGGGGAGCTGTTTTTT. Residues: CASSQQLASGGELFF.

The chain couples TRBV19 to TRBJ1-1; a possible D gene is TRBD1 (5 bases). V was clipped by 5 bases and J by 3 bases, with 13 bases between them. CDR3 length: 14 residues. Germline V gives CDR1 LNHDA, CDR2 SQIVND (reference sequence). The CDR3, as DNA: TGTGCCAGTAGTTTCAGGGTTCAGGACACTGAAGCTTTCTTT. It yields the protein CASSFRVQDTEAFF.

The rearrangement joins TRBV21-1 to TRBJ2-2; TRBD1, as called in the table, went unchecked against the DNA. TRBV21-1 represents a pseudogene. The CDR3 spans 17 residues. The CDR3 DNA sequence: TGTGCCAGCAGCTCGACAGGGGGCGCGGGGGACACCGGGGAGCTGTTTTTT. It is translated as CASSSTGGAGDTGELFF.

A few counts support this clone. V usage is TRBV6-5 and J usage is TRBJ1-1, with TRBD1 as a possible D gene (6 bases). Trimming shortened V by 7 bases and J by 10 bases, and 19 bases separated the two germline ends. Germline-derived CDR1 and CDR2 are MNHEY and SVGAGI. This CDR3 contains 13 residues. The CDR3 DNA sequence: TGTGCCAGCAACCCATATGAGGGGGATGCAGCTTTCTTT. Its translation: CASNPYEGDAAFF.

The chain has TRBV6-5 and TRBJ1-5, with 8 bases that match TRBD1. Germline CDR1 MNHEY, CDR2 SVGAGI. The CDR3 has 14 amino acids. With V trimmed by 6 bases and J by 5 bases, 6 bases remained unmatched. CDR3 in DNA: TGTGCCAGCAGGGAGTCGGGACAGGATCAGCCCCAGCATTTT. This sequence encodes CASRESGQDQPQHF.

DNA of the CDR3: TGTGCCAGCAGTTCGCCGGGACAGGGAAACACCATATATTTT. Translating gives CASSSPGQGNTIYF. The V gene is TRBV7-9, the J gene TRBJ1-3, with 7 bases lining up with TRBD1. In germline, CDR1 is SEHNR, CDR2 FQNEAQ (reference sequence). Unmatched junction bases numbered 6, after V lost 6 bases and J lost 4 bases. The length of the CDR3 is 14 residues.

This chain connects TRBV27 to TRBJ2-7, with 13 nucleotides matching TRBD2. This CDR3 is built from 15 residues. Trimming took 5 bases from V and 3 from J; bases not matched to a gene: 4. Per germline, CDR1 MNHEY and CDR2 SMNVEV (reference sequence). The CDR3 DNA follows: TGTGCCAGCAGTCCCGGGACTAGCGGGAACTACGAGCAGTACTTC. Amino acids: CASSPGTSGNYEQYF.

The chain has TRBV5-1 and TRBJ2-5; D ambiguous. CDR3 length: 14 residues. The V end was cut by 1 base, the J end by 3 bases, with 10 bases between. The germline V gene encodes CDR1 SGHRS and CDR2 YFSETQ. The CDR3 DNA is TGCGCCAGCAGCTTGATCCAGCGAGAAGAGACCCAGTACTTC. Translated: CASSLIQREETQYF.

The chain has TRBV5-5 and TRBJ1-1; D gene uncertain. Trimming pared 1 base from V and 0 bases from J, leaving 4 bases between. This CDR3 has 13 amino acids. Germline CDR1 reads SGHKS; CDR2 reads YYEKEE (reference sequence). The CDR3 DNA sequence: TGTGCCAGCAGCTTGTCAGTGAACACTGAAGCTTTCTTT. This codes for CASSLSVNTEAFF.

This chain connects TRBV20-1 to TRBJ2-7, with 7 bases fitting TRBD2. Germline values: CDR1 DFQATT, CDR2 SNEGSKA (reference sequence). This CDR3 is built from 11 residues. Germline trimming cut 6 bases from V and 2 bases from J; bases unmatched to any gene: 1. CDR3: CSAGTTYEQYF. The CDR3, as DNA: TGCAGTGCGGGGACTACCTACGAGCAGTACTTC.

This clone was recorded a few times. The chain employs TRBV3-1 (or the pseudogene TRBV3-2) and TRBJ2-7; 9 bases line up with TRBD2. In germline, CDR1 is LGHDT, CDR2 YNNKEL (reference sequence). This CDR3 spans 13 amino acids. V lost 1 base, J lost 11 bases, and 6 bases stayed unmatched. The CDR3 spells CASSQAAGGNKYF. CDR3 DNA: TGTGCCAGCAGCCAAGCAGCGGGAGGAAATAAGTACTTC.

CDR3 nucleotide sequence: TGTGCCAGTAGTATTGAGGACAGGGCCACCTACGAGCAGTACTTC. Protein product: CASSIEDRATYEQYF. The gene calls are TRBV19 and TRBJ2-7; 8 bases are a match to TRBD1. Germline V gene sequence: CDR1 LNHDA, CDR2 SQIVND (reference sequence). The V segment lost 3 bases and the J segment 2 bases; nucleotides outside the gene matches: 6. There are 15 residues in the CDR3.

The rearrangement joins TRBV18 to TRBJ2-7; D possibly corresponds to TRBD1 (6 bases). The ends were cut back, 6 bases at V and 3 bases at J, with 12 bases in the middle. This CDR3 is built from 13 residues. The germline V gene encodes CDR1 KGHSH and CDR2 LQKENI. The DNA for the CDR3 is TGTGCCAGCTCTGCCGGACAGCTCTACGAGCAGTACTTC. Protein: CASSAGQLYEQYF.

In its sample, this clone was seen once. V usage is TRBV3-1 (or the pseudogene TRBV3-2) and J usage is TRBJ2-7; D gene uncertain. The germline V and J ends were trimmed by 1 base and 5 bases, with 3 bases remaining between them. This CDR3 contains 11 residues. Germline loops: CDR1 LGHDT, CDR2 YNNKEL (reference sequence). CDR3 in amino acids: CASSQGDEQYF. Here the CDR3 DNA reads TGTGCCAGCAGCCAAGGCGACGAGCAGTACTTC.

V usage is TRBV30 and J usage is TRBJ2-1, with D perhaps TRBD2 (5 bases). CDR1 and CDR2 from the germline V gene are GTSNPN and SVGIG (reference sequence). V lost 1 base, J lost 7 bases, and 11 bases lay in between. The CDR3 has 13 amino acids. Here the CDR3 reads CAWSAGLENEQFF. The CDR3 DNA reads TGTGCCTGGAGTGCGGGGTTGGAGAATGAGCAGTTCTTC.

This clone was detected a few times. CDR3 nucleotides: TGTGCCAGCAGCTTAGACAGTGGGCCTGAAGCTTTCTTT. It is translated as CASSLDSGPEAFF. This chain connects TRBV7-9 to TRBJ1-1; no clear D gene. The CDR3 is 13 residues long. CDR1 and CDR2 from the germline V gene are SEHNR and FQNEAQ (reference sequence). V was cut by 1 base and J by 6 bases, with 9 bases left in between.

Here the CDR3 DNA reads TGTGCCAGCAGCCAAGTAGTTTTCGGGACACGAGACAATGAGCAGTTCTTC. This encodes CASSQVVFGTRDNEQFF. This chain joins TRBV4-2 and TRBJ2-1, with D tentatively TRBD1 (6 bases). Trimming removed 1 base from V and 5 bases from J, with 18 bases in between. The CDR3 contains 17 residues. Germline V gene sequence: CDR1 LGHNA, CDR2 YNFKEQ.

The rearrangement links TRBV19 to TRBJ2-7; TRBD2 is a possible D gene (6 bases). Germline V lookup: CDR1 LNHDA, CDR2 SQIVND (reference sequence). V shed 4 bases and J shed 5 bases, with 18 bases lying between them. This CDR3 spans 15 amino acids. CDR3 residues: CASSTLGGKVNEQYF. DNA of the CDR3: TGTGCCAGTAGTACCCTCGGCGGGAAGGTTAACGAGCAGTACTTC.

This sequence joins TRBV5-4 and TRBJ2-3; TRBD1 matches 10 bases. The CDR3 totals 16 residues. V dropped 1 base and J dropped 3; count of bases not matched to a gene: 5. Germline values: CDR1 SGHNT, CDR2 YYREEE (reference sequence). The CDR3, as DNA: TGTGCCAGCAGCTTGCGGGACAGGGGTGTTACAGATACGCAGTATTTT. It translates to CASSLRDRGVTDTQYF.

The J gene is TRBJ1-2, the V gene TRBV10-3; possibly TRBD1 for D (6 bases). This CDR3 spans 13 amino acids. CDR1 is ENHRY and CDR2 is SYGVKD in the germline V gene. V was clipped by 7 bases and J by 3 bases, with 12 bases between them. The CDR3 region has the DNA TGTGCCATCAAGGCGGCAGGGGACTATGGCTACACCTTC. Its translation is CAIKAAGDYGYTF.

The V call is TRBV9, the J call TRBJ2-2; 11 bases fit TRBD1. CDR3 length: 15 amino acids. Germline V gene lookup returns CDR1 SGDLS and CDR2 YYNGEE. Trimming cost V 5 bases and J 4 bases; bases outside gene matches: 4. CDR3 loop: CASRGQGEATGELFF. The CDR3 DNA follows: TGTGCCAGCAGGGGACAGGGGGAGGCCACCGGGGAGCTGTTTTTT.

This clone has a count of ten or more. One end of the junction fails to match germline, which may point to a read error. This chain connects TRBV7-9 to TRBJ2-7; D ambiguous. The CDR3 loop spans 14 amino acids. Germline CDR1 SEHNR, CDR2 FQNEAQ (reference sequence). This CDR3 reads CASSLDFVSFEQYF. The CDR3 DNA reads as TGTGCCAGCAGCCTCGACTTCGTGTCCTTCGAGCAGTACTTC.

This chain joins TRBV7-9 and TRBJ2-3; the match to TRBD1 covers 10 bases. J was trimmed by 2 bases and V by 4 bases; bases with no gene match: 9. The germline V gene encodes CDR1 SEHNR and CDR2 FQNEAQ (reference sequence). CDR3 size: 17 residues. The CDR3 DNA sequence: TGTGCCAGCAGCTCCTGGACAGGGGGGGTCCACACAGATACGCAGTATTTT. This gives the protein CASSSWTGGVHTDTQYF.

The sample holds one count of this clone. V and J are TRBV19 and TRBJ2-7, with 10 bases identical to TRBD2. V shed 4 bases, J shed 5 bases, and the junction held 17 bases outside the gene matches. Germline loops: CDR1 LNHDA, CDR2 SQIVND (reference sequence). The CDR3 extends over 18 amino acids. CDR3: CASSNRRWASGSLDEQYF. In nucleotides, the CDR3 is TGTGCCAGTAGTAACCGGCGGTGGGCTAGCGGGAGTCTCGACGAGCAGTACTTC.

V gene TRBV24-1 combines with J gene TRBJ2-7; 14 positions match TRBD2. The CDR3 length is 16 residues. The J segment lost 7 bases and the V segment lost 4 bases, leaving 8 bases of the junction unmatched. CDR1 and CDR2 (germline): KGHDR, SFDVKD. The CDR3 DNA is TGTGCCACCAGTGACCCGGGACTAGCGGGAGTAGGAGAGCAGTACTTC. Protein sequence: CATSDPGLAGVGEQYF.

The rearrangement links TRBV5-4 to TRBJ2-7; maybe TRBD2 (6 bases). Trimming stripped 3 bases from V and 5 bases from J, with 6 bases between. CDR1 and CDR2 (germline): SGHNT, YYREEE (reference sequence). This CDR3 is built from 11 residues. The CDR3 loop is CASSWGDEQYF. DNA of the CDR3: TGTGCCAGCAGCTGGGGGGACGAGCAGTACTTC.

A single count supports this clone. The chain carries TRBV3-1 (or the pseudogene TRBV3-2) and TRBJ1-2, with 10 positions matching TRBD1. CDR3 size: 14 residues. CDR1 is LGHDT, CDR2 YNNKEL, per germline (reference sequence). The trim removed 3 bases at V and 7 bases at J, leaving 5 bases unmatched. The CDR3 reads CASSQDRGNGGYTF. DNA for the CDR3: TGTGCCAGCAGCCAGGACAGGGGGAACGGTGGCTACACCTTC.